A single sample is the source of the 27 T cell receptor beta chains below, sequenced in a study of monozygotic twins with inflammatory bowel disease. Following a re-call of the 5' RACE reads, TCRdb has one entry per CDR3 protein and lacks DNA. The specimen's table records around 410,000 distinct CDR3 sequences. Sequencing input: blood. The receptor set was obtained from a human donor with ulcerative colitis or Crohn's disease, or a healthy co-twin of an affected twin (not recorded which).

The V gene is TRBV4-2, the J gene TRBJ2-4; TCRdb returns TRBD2, unconfirmable since there is no DNA. This CDR3 has 13 amino acids. Germline assignment: CDR1 LGHNA and CDR2 YNFKEQ. CDR3 sequence reads: CASSQGRRNIQYF.

The gene calls are TRBV10-2 and TRBJ2-3; TCRdb's assignment of TRBD1 cannot be checked, as there is no DNA. Germline V gene sequence: CDR1 WSHSY, CDR2 SAAADI. The CDR3 runs 13 residues. The CDR3 here is CASRVTGTDTQYF.

The chain employs TRBV5-1 and TRBJ1-3; TCRdb designates TRBD1, a call that cannot be tested without DNA. Germline V CDR1 and CDR2: SGHRS, YFSETQ. The CDR3 contains 15 residues. The CDR3 sequence is CASRPGPISGNTIYF.

The chain couples TRBV28 to TRBJ2-3. This CDR3 region has 13 residues. Germline values: CDR1 MDHEN, CDR2 SYDVKM. The CDR3 loop is CASRKLVPDTQYF.

The chain employs TRBV5-6 and TRBJ1-6. CDR3 size: 14 residues. Germline CDR1 SGHDT, CDR2 YYEEEE. The CDR3 spells CASSLPEFDSPLHF. Full variable domain (missing parts from reference TRBV5-6 and TRBJ1-6): DAGVTQSPTHLIKTRGQQVTLRCSPKSGHDTVSWYQQALGQGPQFIFQYYEEEERQRGNFPDRFSGHQFPNYSSELNVNALLLGDSALYLCASSLPEFDSPLHFGNGTRLTVT.

The chain uses TRBV5-1 and TRBJ1-3; TCRdb's D call, TRBD1, is unchecked because there is no DNA. There are 15 residues in the CDR3. Germline CDR1 reads SGHRS; CDR2 reads YFSETQ. The CDR3 reads CASSSAGRSGNTIYF. Variable domain in full (rest from reference TRBV5-1 and TRBJ1-3): KAGVTQTPRYLIKTRGQQVTLSCSPISGHRSVSWYQQTPGQGLQFLFEYFSETQRNKGNFPGRFSGRQFSNSRSEMNVSTLELGDSALYLCASSSAGRSGNTIYFGEGSWLTVV.

The chain recombines TRBV5-6 with TRBJ2-7; TCRdb returns TRBD1, unconfirmable since there is no DNA. The CDR3 has 13 amino acids. The V gene's germline CDR1 is SGHDT and CDR2 YYEEEE. Here the CDR3 reads CASSLAGRYEQYF.

The chain couples TRBV7-9 to TRBJ2-3; the D call of TRBD1 rests on TCRdb alone, since no DNA is present to check it. This CDR3 contains 14 residues. The germline CDR1 and CDR2 sequences are SEHNR and FQNEAQ (reference sequence). CDR3 region: CASSLDDGRGAQYF.

The V and J genes are TRBV5-1 and TRBJ2-5. The germline gives CDR1 SGHRS, CDR2 YFSETQ. The CDR3 is 14 amino acids. This CDR3 is CASRPRRVQETQYF.

The V and J genes are TRBV15 and TRBJ1-3. Germline CDR1 reads LNHNV; CDR2 reads YYDKDF (reference sequence). This CDR3 has 16 residues. The CDR3 sequence: CATSSPSTDSGNTIYF.

This sequence joins TRBV27 and TRBJ2-3. CDR3 length equals 16 residues. Germline-derived CDR1 and CDR2 are MNHEY and SMNVEV (reference sequence). The CDR3 sequence is CASSLSSRFGTDTQYF.

Here the CDR3 reads CASKVDENYNEQFF. This chain links TRBV6-4 with TRBJ2-1. The V gene's germline CDR1 is MRHNA and CDR2 SNTAGT. The CDR3 length is 14 residues.

The V and J genes are TRBV20-1 and TRBJ2-5; the D call of TRBD2 rests on TCRdb alone, since no DNA is present to check it. CDR1 and CDR2 from the germline V gene are DFQATT and SNEGSKA (reference sequence). The CDR3 runs to 14 residues. The CDR3 loop reads CSAIIAGGDETQYF.

V and J are TRBV11-2 and TRBJ2-7. The CDR3 spans 14 residues. The germline gives CDR1 SGHAT, CDR2 FQNNGV. The CDR3 sequence is CASSLGLKTYEQYF.

The chain links TRBV3-1 to TRBJ1-2; lacking DNA, the TRBD1 call made by TCRdb goes unchecked. Germline assignment: CDR1 LGHDT and CDR2 YNNKEL (reference sequence). This CDR3 has 13 residues. The CDR3 sequence: CASSQTPRYGYTF.

This chain links TRBV11-2 with TRBJ2-7; TCRdb proposes TRBD2, but this gene call is untestable without DNA. The CDR3 has 15 residues. Germline V gene lookup returns CDR1 SGHAT and CDR2 FQNNGV. CDR3 sequence reads: CASRPARGASYEQYF.

The V gene is TRBV20-1, the J gene TRBJ2-2; lacking DNA, the TRBD1 call made by TCRdb goes unchecked. This CDR3 region has 14 residues. Germline CDR1 is DFQATT and CDR2 is SNEGSKA (reference sequence). The CDR3 protein is CSAFQGGNTGELFF.

The chain has TRBV11-1 and TRBJ2-4; TCRdb outputs TRBD2, but without DNA this stays unchecked. Germline V gene lookup returns CDR1 SGHAT and CDR2 FQDESV (reference sequence). This CDR3 region has 19 residues. The CDR3 region is CASSLFGRGLSIAKNIQYF.

The chain has TRBV12-3 or TRBV12-4 and TRBJ2-1. The CDR3 is 13 residues long. This CDR3 is CASSSYRDNEQFF.

V gene TRBV7-8 combines with J gene TRBJ2-5. This CDR3 has 11 amino acids. The germline V gene has CDR1 SGHVS and CDR2 FQNEAQ. CDR3: CASKGVETQYF.

The rearrangement links TRBV25-1 to TRBJ1-2. The CDR3 extends over 17 amino acids. CDR1 is MGHDK, CDR2 SYGVNS, per germline. This chain's CDR3 is CASSRGKGSALVYGYTF.

The chain couples TRBV7-2 to TRBJ2-2; the TRBD2 assignment by TCRdb is unverifiable without DNA. There are 14 residues in the CDR3. Per the germline V gene, CDR1 is SGHTA and CDR2 is FQGNSA. CDR3 region: CASSLYAGPGELFF.

The V call is TRBV27, the J call TRBJ2-7. The CDR3 loop spans 16 amino acids. The germline gives CDR1 MNHEY, CDR2 SMNVEV (reference sequence). The CDR3 is CASSPIRGLITYEQYF.

This sequence joins TRBV5-1 and TRBJ1-2; absent DNA, TCRdb's TRBD1 call cannot be checked. Germline V CDR1 and CDR2: SGHRS, YFSETQ. The length of the CDR3 is 18 residues. This chain's CDR3 is CASSLGPGVPGAVYGYTF.

The V call is TRBV4-1, the J call TRBJ1-5; with no DNA, the TCRdb D assignment of TRBD1 cannot be verified. The length of the CDR3 is 16 residues. The germline CDR1 and CDR2 sequences are MGHRA and YSYEKL. The CDR3 region is CASSQGPGSSNQPQHF.

This chain uses TRBV20-1 with TRBJ2-3; TCRdb selects TRBD2, and the lack of DNA leaves this call unchecked. CDR1 and CDR2 from the germline V gene are DFQATT and SNEGSKA (reference sequence). The CDR3 has 15 residues. CDR3 loop: CSALWTSLSTDTQYF.

The V gene is TRBV5-4, the J gene TRBJ2-5; TCRdb picks TRBD2, but there is no DNA to check that call. The CDR3 length is 15 residues. CDR1 and CDR2 from the germline V gene are SGHNT and YYREEE (reference sequence). Here the CDR3 reads CASSSSGTSRETQYF.